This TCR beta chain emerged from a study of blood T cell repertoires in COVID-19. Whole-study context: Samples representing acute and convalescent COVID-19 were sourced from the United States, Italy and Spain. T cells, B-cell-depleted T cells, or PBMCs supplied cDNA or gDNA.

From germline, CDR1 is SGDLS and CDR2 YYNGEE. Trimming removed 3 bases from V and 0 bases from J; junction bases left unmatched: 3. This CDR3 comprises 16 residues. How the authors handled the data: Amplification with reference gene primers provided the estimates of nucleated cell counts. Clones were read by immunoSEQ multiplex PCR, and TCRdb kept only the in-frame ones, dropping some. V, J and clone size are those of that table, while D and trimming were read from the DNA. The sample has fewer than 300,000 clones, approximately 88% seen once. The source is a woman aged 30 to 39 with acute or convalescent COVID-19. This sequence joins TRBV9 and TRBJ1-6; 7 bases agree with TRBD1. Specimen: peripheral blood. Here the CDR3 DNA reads TGTGCCAGCAGCGCGGGACAGAGCTCCTATAATTCACCCCTCCACTTT. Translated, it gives CASSAGQSSYNSPLHF.